Listed here is a single T cell receptor beta chain. This record comes from a study of response to subunit inactivated influenza vaccine. TCRdb re-called the RT-PCR reads with MiXCR, one entry per CDR3 protein. Seen here are some 640,000 distinct CDR3 sequences, approximately 15% observed once, and the top ten hold 6% to 8%. This CDR3 comprises 15 residues. With 1 base clipped from V and 9 bases from J, the junction kept 7 bases outside the gene matches. CDR1 is SGHTA and CDR2 is FQGNSA in the germline V gene. The gene calls are TRBV7-2 and TRBJ2-1; TRBD2 matches 9 bases. The origin of this receptor is a man aged 50-60 years who received an inactivated influenza vaccine. The sample in question was PBMCs from blood, obtained about 14 days before vaccination. CDR3 sequence (DNA): TGTGCCAGCAGCTTAGTTGGCGGGAGGGCCGGTGAGCAGTTCTTC. It yields the protein CASSLVGGRAGEQFF.